Reported below is one T cell receptor (beta chain). The primer mix had 60 Vbeta and 13 Jbeta primers. TCRdb's copy holds only in-frame clones and misses some; the assay was immunoSEQ multiplex PCR. The sample's table shows about 88,000 clones. This sample stems from a study of cytomegalovirus exposure and HLA in healthy donors. CDR3 size: 14 residues. Germline trimming cut 4 bases from V and 2 bases from J; bases unmatched to any gene: 3. Germline CDR1 and CDR2: MNHNS and SASEGT. This sequence originates from a girl aged 10 to 17 in good health and CMV-seropositive. This chain joins TRBV6-1 and TRBJ2-3; 7 bases are shared with TRBD1. Input material: PBMCs. The CDR3 region has the DNA TGTGCCAGCAGTGCGGGACAGATCACAGATACGCAGTATTTT. This encodes CASSAGQITDTQYF.